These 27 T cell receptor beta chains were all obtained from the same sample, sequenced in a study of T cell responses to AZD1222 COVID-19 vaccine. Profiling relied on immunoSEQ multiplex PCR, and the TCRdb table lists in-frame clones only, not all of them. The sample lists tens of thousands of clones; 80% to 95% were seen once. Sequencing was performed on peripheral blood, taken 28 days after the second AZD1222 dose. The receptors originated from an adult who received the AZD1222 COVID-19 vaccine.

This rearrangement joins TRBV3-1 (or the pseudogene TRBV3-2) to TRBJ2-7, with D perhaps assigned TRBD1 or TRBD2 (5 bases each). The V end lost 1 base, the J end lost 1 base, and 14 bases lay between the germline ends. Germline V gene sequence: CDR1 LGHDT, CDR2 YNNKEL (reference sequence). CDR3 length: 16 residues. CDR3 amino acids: CASSQADRDRSYEQYF. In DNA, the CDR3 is TGTGCCAGCAGCCAAGCTGACCGGGACCGATCCTACGAGCAGTACTTC.

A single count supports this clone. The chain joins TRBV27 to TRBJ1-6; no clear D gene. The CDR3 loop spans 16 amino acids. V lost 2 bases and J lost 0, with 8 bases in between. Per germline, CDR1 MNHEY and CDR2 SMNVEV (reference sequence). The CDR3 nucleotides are TGTGCCAGCAGTTTAACTTGGGGCTCCTATAATTCACCCCTCCACTTT. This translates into CASSLTWGSYNSPLHF.

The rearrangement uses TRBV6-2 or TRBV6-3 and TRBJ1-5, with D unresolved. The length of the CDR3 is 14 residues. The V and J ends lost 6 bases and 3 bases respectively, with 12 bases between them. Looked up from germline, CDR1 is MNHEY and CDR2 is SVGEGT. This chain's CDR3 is CASSARSNNQPQHF. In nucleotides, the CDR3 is TGTGCCAGCAGCGCGCGGAGTAACAATCAGCCCCAGCATTTT.

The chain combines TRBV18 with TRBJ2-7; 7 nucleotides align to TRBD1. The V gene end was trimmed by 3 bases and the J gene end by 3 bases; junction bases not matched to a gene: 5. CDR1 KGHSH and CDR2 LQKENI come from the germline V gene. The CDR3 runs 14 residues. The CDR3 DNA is TGTGCCAGCTCACCGCGAGGGGGCGGCTACGAGCAGTACTTC. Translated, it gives CASSPRGGGYEQYF. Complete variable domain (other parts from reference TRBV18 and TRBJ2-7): NAGVMQNPRHLVRRRGQEARLRCSPMKGHSHVYWYRQLPEEGLKFMVYLQKENIIDESGMPKERFSAEFPKEGPSILRIQQVVRGDSAAYFCASSPRGGGYEQYFGPGTRLTVT.

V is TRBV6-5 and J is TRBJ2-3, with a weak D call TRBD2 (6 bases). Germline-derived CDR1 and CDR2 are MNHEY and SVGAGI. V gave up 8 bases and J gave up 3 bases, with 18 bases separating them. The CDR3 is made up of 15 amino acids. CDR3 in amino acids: CASALSGARTDTQYF. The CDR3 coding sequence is TGTGCCAGCGCCCTTAGCGGAGCTCGGACAGATACGCAGTATTTT.

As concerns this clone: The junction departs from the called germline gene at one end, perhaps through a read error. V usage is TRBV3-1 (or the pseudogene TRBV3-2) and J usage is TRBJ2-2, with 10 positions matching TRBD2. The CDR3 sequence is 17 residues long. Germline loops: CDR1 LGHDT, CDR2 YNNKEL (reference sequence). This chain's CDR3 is CASSQDPGLANTGELFF. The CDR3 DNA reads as TGTGCCAGCAGCCAAGACCCGGGACTAGCGAATACCGGGGAGCTGTTTTTT.

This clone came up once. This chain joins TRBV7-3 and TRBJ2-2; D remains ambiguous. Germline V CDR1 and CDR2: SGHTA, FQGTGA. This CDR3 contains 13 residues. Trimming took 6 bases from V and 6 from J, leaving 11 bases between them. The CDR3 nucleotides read TGTGCCAGCAGTGAGGCAGGTTCCGGGGAGCTGTTTTTT. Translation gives CASSEAGSGELFF.

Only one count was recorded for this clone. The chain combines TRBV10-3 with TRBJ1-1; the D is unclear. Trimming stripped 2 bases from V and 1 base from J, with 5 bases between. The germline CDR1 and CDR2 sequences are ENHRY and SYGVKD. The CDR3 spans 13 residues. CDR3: CAISEVTNTEAFF. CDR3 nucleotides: TGTGCCATCAGTGAGGTCACGAACACTGAAGCTTTCTTT.

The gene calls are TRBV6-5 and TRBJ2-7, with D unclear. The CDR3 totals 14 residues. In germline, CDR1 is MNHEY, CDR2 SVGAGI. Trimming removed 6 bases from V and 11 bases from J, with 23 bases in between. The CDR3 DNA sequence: TGTGCCAGCAGACCCCTGGGCCCCACCGTAGTGGAGTACTTC. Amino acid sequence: CASRPLGPTVVEYF.

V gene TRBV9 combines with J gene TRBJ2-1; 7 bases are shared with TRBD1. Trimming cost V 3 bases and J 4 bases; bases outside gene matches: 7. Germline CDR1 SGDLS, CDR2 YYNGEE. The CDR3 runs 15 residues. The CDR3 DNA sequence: TGTGCCAGCAGCGGTCCGGGACAGACATACAATGAGCAGTTCTTC. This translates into CASSGPGQTYNEQFF.

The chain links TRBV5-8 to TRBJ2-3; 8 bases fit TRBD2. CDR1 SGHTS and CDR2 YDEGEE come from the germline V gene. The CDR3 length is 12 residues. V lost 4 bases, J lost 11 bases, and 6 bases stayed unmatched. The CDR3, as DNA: TGTGCCAGCAGCGGTAGACTAGCGTGGCAGTATTTT. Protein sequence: CASSGRLAWQYF.

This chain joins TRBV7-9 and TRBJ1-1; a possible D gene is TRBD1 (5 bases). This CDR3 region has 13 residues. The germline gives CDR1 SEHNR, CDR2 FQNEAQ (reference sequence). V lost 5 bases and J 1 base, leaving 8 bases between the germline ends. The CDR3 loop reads CASSRDRNTEAFF. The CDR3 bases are TGTGCCAGCAGCCGCGACAGGAACACTGAAGCTTTCTTT.

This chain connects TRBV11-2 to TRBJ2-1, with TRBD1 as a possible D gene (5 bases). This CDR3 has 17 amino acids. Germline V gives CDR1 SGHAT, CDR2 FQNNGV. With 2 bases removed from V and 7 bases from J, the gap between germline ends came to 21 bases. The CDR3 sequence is CASSLTPGEGVVNEQFF. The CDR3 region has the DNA TGTGCCAGCAGCTTAACCCCGGGTGAAGGGGTAGTGAATGAGCAGTTCTTC.

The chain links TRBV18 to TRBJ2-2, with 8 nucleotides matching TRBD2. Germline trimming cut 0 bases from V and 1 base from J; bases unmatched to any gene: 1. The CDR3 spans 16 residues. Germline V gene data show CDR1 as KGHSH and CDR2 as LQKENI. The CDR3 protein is CASSPPAGGNTGELFF. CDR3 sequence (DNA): TGTGCCAGCTCACCACCCGCGGGGGGGAACACCGGGGAGCTGTTTTTT. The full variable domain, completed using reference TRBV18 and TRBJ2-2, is NAGVMQNPRHLVRRRGQEARLRCSPMKGHSHVYWYRQLPEEGLKFMVYLQKENIIDESGMPKERFSAEFPKEGPSILRIQQVVRGDSAAYFCASSPPAGGNTGELFFGEGSRLTVL.

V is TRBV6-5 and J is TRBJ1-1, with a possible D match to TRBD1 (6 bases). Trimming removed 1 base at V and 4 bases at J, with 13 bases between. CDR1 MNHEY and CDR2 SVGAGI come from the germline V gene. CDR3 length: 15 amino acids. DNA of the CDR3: TGTGCCAGCAGTTACTTCGATGCCAGGGGCACTGAAGCTTTCTTT. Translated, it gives CASSYFDARGTEAFF.

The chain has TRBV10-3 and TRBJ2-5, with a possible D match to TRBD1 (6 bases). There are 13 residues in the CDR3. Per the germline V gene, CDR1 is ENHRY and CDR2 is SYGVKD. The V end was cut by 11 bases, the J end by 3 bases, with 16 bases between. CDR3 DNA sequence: TGTGCCGTACAAAGGGGACAAAAAGAGACCCAGTACTTC. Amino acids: CAVQRGQKETQYF.

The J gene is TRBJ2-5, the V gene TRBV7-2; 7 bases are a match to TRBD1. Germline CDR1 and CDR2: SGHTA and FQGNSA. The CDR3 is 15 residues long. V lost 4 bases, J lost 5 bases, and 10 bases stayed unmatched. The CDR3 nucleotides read TGTGCCAGCAGCTCCACAGGGGCGCGGGCGGAGACCCAGTACTTC. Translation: CASSSTGARAETQYF. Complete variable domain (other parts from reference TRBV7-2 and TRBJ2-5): GAGVSQSPSNKVTEKGKDVELRCDPISGHTALYWYRQSLGQGLEFLIYFQGNSAPDKSGLPSDRFSAERTGGSVSTLTIQRTQQEDSAVYLCASSSTGARAETQYFGPGTRLLVL.

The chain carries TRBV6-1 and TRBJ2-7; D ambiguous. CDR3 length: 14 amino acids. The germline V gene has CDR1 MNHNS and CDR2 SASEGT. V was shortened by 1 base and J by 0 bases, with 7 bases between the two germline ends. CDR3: CASSEVSFSYEQYF. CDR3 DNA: TGTGCCAGCAGTGAAGTAAGCTTCTCCTACGAGCAGTACTTC.

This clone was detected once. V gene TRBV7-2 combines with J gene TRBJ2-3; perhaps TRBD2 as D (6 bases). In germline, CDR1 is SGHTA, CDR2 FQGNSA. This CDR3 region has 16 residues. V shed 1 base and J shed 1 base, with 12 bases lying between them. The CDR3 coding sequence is TGTGCCAGCAGCTTAGGGGTGGGCGGGGGCACAGATACGCAGTATTTT. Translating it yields CASSLGVGGGTDTQYF.

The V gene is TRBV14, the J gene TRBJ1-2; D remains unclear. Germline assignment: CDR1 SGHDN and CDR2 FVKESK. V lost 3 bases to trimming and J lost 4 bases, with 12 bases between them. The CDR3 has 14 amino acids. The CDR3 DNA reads TGTGCCAGCAGCCAGGGTTGGGGAGGCTATGGCTACACCTTC. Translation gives CASSQGWGGYGYTF.

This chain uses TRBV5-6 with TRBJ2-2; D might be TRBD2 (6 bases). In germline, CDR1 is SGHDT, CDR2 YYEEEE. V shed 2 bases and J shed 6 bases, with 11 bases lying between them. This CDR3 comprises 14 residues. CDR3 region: CASSFISGPGELFF. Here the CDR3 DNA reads TGTGCCAGCAGCTTTATTAGCGGCCCCGGGGAGCTGTTTTTT. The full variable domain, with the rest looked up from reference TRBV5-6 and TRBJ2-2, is DAGVTQSPTHLIKTRGQQVTLRCSPKSGHDTVSWYQQALGQGPQFIFQYYEEEERQRGNFPDRFSGHQFPNYSSELNVNALLLGDSALYLCASSFISGPGELFFGEGSRLTVL.

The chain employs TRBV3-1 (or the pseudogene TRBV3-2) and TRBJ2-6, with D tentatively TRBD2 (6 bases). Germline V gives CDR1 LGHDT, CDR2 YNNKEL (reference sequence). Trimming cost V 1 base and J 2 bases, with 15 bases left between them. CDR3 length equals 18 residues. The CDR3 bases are TGTGCCAGCAGCCAAGGACCTTATACGGGGGCTGGGGCCAACGTCCTGACTTTC. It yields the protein CASSQGPYTGAGANVLTF.

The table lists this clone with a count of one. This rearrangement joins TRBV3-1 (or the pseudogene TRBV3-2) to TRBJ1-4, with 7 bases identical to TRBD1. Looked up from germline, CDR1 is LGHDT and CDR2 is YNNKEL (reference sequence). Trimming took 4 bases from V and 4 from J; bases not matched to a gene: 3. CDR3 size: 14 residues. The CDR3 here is CASSRGQLNEKLFF. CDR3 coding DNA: TGTGCCAGCAGCCGGGGACAGCTTAATGAAAAACTGTTTTTT.

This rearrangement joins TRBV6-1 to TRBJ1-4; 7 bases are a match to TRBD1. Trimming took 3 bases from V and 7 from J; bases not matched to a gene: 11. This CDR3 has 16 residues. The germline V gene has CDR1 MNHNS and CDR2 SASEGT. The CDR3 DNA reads TGTGCCAGCAGTGAGATCACAGGGGACGTTAGTGAAAAACTGTTTTTT. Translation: CASSEITGDVSEKLFF.

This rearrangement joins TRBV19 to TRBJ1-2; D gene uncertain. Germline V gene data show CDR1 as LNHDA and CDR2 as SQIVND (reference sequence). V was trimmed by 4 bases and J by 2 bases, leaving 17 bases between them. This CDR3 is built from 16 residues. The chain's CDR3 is CASSTRSGVGNYGYTF. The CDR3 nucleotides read TGTGCCAGTAGTACCCGGAGCGGGGTGGGAAACTATGGCTACACCTTC.

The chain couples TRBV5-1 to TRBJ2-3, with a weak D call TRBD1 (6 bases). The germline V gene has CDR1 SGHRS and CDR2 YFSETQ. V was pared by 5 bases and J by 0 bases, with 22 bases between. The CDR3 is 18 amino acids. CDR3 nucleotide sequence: TGCGCCAGCAGGTCGGACAGTCAGCCCACGGGGAGCACAGATACGCAGTATTTT. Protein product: CASRSDSQPTGSTDTQYF.

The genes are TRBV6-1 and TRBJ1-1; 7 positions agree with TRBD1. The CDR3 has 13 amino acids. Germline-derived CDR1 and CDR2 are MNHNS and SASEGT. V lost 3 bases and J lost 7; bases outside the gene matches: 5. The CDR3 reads CASSDRDSLEAFF. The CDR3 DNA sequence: TGTGCCAGCAGTGACCGGGACAGTCTTGAAGCTTTCTTT.